The 14 T cell receptor beta chains below were found in one sample sequenced in a study of OX40 agonist ivuxolimab in advanced cancers. TCRdb's copy holds only in-frame clones and misses some; the assay was immunoSEQ multiplex PCR. In the table there are fewer than 15,000 clones, about 81% of which are singletons. The material was CD4+ or CD8+ T cells sorted from blood, obtained in a trial of the OX40 agonist ivuxolimab. These receptor sequences come from an adult with an advanced solid tumor such as melanoma, head and neck, liver or kidney cancer.

The CDR3 DNA reads as TGTGCCAGCAGTTACACAGGAGGGAATCAGCCCCAGCATTTT. Translation gives CASSYTGGNQPQHF. V gene TRBV6-5 combines with J gene TRBJ1-5; D perhaps matches TRBD1 (5 bases). V lost 2 bases and J lost 4, with 9 bases in between. Germline loops: CDR1 MNHEY, CDR2 SVGAGI. The CDR3 spans 14 residues.

V and J are TRBV7-8 and TRBJ2-3; 7 bases match TRBD1. Germline values: CDR1 SGHVS, CDR2 FQNEAQ. V shed 3 bases, J shed 9 bases, and the junction held 12 bases outside the gene matches. CDR3 length: 15 amino acids. The CDR3: CASSLRQGPSETQYF. The CDR3 DNA is TGTGCCAGCAGCTTGAGACAGGGCCCTTCGGAGACGCAGTATTTT.

The table lists this clone with a few counts. The V gene is TRBV5-4, the J gene TRBJ2-3; 9 nucleotides agree with TRBD2. Germline CDR1 SGHNT, CDR2 YYREEE (reference sequence). CDR3 length: 18 residues. V was clipped by 4 bases and J by 0 bases; unmatched bases: 12. In DNA, the CDR3 is TGTGCCAGCAGCCAATTGGGGCGGGGGGGTCCTAGCACAGATACGCAGTATTTT. This sequence encodes CASSQLGRGGPSTDTQYF. The full variable domain, its missing parts supplied by reference TRBV5-4 and TRBJ2-3, is ETGVTQSPTHLIKTRGQQVTLRCSSQSGHNTVSWYQQALGQGPQFIFQYYREEENGRGNFPPRFSGLQFPNYSSELNVNALELDDSALYLCASSQLGRGGPSTDTQYFGPGTRLTVL.

The chain uses TRBV5-4 and TRBJ2-2; a weak D match, TRBD2 (7 bases). V was cut by 0 bases and J by 6 bases, with 12 bases left in between. The CDR3 has 15 amino acids. CDR1 is SGHNT, CDR2 YYREEE, per germline (reference sequence). This chain's CDR3 is CASSLGGGESGELFF. CDR3 sequence (DNA): TGTGCCAGCAGCTTGGGGGGGGGCGAGTCCGGGGAGCTGTTTTTT.

The chain links TRBV7-9 to TRBJ1-1; possible D gene TRBD1, 5 bases. In germline, CDR1 is SEHNR, CDR2 FQNEAQ (reference sequence). CDR3 length: 14 amino acids. V was pared by 5 bases and J by 1 base, with 11 bases between. The CDR3 DNA follows: TGTGCCAGCAGCGGGGGAATAGGGAACACTGAAGCTTTCTTT. Its translation is CASSGGIGNTEAFF.

J is TRBJ1-2 and V is TRBV7-9; TRBD1 agrees at 9 bases. The CDR3 totals 17 residues. Looked up from germline, CDR1 is SEHNR and CDR2 is FQNEAQ (reference sequence). Trimming at V came to 4 bases and at J to 8 bases, leaving 17 bases not matched to a gene. The CDR3 nucleotides are TGTGCCAGCAGCTGGCCTCTCCCGGGACAGGGTTTACGGGGCTACACCTTC. It is translated as CASSWPLPGQGLRGYTF.

The chain has TRBV20-1 and TRBJ2-7; D gene uncertain. The CDR3 has 11 residues. The V end lost 6 bases, the J end lost 3 bases, and 9 bases lay between the germline ends. Germline CDR1 reads DFQATT; CDR2 reads SNEGSKA (reference sequence). This CDR3 reads CSAQRGYEQYF. The CDR3 coding sequence is TGCAGTGCCCAACGAGGCTACGAGCAGTACTTC.

V and J are TRBV27 and TRBJ1-5; the D is unclear. This CDR3 region has 12 residues. V dropped 5 bases and J dropped 4 bases, with 6 bases sitting between them. CDR1 and CDR2 (germline): MNHEY, SMNVEV (reference sequence). CDR3 residues: CASSRRNQPQHF. The DNA for the CDR3 is TGTGCCAGCAGTCGACGGAATCAGCCCCAGCATTTT.

This chain joins TRBV11-1 and TRBJ2-5; TRBD2 agrees at 9 bases. Germline trimming cut 4 bases from V and 5 bases from J; bases unmatched to any gene: 2. The CDR3 is made up of 13 amino acids. Germline V gene sequence: CDR1 SGHAT, CDR2 FQDESV (reference sequence). The CDR3 loop reads CASSSGLAETQYF. CDR3 bases: TGTGCCAGCAGCTCCGGACTAGCGGAGACCCAGTACTTC.

The V gene is TRBV7-2, the J gene TRBJ1-5; 11 bases agree with TRBD1. There are 17 residues in the CDR3. With V trimmed by 4 bases and J by 4 bases, 9 bases remained unmatched. The germline CDR1 and CDR2 sequences are SGHTA and FQGNSA. CDR3 amino acids: CASSSPRTGGWNQPQHF. In DNA, the CDR3 is TGTGCCAGCAGCTCCCCCCGGACAGGGGGCTGGAATCAGCCCCAGCATTTT.

V usage is TRBV27 and J usage is TRBJ2-1; D perhaps matches TRBD2 (5 bases). Trimming took 3 bases from V and 7 from J, leaving 13 bases between them. The CDR3 spans 14 residues. CDR1 and CDR2 from the germline V gene are MNHEY and SMNVEV (reference sequence). CDR3: CASSFGGTGNEQFF. CDR3 sequence (DNA): TGTGCCAGCAGTTTCGGCGGCACGGGGAATGAGCAGTTCTTC.

This chain connects TRBV9 to TRBJ2-1; 9 nucleotides match TRBD1. CDR1 is SGDLS, CDR2 YYNGEE, per germline. The V segment lost 3 bases and the J segment 3 bases; nucleotides outside the gene matches: 4. This CDR3 contains 15 residues. Written as DNA, the CDR3 is TGTGCCAGCAGCGAGGGGACAGGGTACTACAATGAGCAGTTCTTC. This sequence encodes CASSEGTGYYNEQFF. Looking up the rest from reference TRBV9 and TRBJ2-1 gives the full variable domain: DSGVTQTPKHLITATGQRVTLRCSPRSGDLSVYWYQQSLDQGLQFLIQYYNGEERAKGNILERFSAQQFPDLHSELNLSSLELGDSALYFCASSEGTGYYNEQFFGPGTRLTVL.

The V and J genes are TRBV5-4 and TRBJ1-1; TRBD1 might be the D (5 bases). Germline CDR1 SGHNT, CDR2 YYREEE (reference sequence). Trimming shortened V by 7 bases and J by 0 bases, and 19 bases separated the two germline ends. The CDR3 runs 16 residues. The CDR3, as DNA: TGTGCCAGCGGGGGGACCGGGGGTCTTCTGAACACTGAAGCTTTCTTT. Translation: CASGGTGGLLNTEAFF.

The genes are TRBV4-2 and TRBJ2-1; D is possibly TRBD2 (6 bases). The CDR3 loop spans 13 amino acids. In germline, CDR1 is LGHNA, CDR2 YNFKEQ. The ends were cut back, 2 bases at V and 7 bases at J, with 9 bases in the middle. In DNA, the CDR3 is TGTGCCAGCAGCCAAACTAGCAGTAATGAGCAGTTCTTC. Its translation is CASSQTSSNEQFF.